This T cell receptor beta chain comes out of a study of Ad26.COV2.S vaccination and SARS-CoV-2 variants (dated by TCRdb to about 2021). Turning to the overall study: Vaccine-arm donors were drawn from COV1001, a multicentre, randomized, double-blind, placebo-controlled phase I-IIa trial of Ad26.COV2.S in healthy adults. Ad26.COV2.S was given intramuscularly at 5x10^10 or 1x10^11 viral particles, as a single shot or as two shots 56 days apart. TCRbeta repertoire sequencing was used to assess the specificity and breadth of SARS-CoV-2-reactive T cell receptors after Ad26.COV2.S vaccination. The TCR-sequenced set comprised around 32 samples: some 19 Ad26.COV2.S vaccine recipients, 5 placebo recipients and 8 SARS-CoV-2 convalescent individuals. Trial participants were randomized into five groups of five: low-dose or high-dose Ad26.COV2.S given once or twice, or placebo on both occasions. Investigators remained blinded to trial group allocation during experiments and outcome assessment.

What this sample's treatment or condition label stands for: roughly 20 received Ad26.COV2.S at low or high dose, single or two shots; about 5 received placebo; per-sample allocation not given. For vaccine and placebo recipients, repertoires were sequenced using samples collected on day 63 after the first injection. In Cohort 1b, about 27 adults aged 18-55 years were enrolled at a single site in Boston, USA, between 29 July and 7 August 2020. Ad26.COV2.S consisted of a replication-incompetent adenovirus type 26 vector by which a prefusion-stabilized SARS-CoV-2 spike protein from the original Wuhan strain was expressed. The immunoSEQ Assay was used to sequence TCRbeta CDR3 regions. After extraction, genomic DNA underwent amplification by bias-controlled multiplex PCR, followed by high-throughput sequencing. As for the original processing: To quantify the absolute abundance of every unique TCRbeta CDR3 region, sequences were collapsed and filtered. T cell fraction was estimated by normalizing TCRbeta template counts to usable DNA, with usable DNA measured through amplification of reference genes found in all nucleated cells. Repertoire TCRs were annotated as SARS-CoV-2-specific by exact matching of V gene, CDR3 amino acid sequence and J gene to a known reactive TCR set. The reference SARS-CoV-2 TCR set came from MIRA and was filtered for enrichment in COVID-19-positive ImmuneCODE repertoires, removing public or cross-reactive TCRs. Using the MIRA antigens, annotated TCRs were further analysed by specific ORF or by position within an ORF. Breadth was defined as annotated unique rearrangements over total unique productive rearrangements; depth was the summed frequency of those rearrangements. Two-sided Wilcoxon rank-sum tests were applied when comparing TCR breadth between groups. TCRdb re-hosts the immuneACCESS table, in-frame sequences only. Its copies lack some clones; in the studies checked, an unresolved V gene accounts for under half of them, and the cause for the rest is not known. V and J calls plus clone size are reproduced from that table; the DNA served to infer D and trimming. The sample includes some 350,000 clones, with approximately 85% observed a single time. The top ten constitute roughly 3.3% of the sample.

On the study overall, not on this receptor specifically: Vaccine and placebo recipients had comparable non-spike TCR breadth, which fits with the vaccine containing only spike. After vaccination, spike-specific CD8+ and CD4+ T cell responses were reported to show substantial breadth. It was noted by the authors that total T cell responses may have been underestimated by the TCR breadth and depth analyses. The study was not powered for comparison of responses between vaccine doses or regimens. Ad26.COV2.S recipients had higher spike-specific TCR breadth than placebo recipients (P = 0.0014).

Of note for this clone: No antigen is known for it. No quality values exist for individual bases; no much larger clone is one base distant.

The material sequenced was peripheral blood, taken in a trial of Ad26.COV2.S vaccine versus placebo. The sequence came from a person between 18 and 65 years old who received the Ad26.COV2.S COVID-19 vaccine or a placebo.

The DNA sequence reads TGTGCCAGCAGCCGAGCGGGACTAGAACTGTTCTTC. It codes for CASSRAGLELFF. The V and J genes are TRBV6-5 and TRBJ2-1, and TRBD2 matches 8 of the central bases. The CDR3 goes from the cysteine to the phenylalanine over 12 residues. Only the CDR3 portion is preserved as DNA: 36 bases, with reading frame beginning at the first base. V trim: 6 bases; J trim: 15 bases; unmatched bases: 10. Per the germline V gene, MNHEY is the CDR1 and SVGAGI is the CDR2.